This T cell receptor beta chain stems from a study of T cell changes during pregnancy in multiple sclerosis. The method was immunoSEQ multiplex PCR; TCRdb's version includes in-frame clones alone and lacks a portion of them. The sample shows tens of thousands of clones, 92% of them seen only once. This CDR3 is 13 amino acids long. Germline V gene lookup returns CDR1 MDHEN and CDR2 SYDVKM. V was trimmed by 5 bases and J by 7 bases, leaving 12 bases between them. The chain has TRBV28 and TRBJ2-1; no firm D call. Sequences were derived from CD8+ T cells from peripheral blood mononuclear cells, sampled in the third trimester of pregnancy. The clonotype was recovered from a female donor with multiple sclerosis, enrolled in a pregnancy study. DNA for the CDR3: TGTGCCAGCAGTCTCTCCTTAATAAATGAGCAGTTCTTC. As protein: CASSLSLINEQFF.